One and the same sample provided the 19 T cell receptor beta chains below, sequenced in a study of post-analysis software for immune sequencing data. These receptors lack a known antigen. Built from TCR beta cDNA, the libraries had unique molecular identifiers in them. TCRdb re-called the PCR reads through MiXCR, storing one row per CDR3 protein. In the table there are some 690,000 distinct CDR3 sequences, 25% to 30% of which are singletons. General study results and limits: TRBV5-6, TRBV5-1 and TRBV20-1 belonged to a set of roughly five TRBV segments that were more frequent in patients than controls.

The sample taken for sequencing was blood. The receptors shown here come from a girl aged 10 to 17 with multiple sclerosis.

V usage is TRBV28 and J usage is TRBJ1-2; D unclear. V lost 6 bases, J lost 5 bases, and 16 bases lay in between. Germline values: CDR1 MDHEN, CDR2 SYDVKM. The CDR3 totals 14 residues. CDR3 bases: TGTGCCAGCAGCGACGGTAGGGTTTCGTATGGCTACACCTTC. It specifies CASSDGRVSYGYTF.

This clonotype was counted a few times. This rearrangement joins TRBV20-1 to TRBJ2-7; D is possibly TRBD2 (5 bases). The CDR3 totals 15 residues. The V end was cut by 0 bases, the J end by 3 bases, with 15 bases between. Germline V gives CDR1 DFQATT, CDR2 SNEGSKA (reference sequence). CDR3 residues: CSARDHPAEIYEQYF. DNA of the CDR3: TGCAGTGCTAGAGATCATCCAGCGGAAATCTACGAGCAGTACTTC.

This chain connects TRBV10-3 to TRBJ1-1; possible D gene TRBD1, 5 bases. The CDR3 has 14 residues. V was shortened by 6 bases and J by 1 base, with 12 bases between the two germline ends. Per germline, CDR1 ENHRY and CDR2 SYGVKD. The CDR3 protein is CAISEGLANTEAFF. In DNA, the CDR3 is TGTGCCATCAGCGAGGGACTGGCGAACACTGAAGCTTTCTTT.

This clonotype was seen a few times. This CDR3 reads CASSYRTGDEKLFF. CDR3 nucleotides: TGTGCCAGCAGCTACCGGACAGGGGATGAAAAACTGTTTTTT. The chain links TRBV5-6 to TRBJ1-4; 9 bases fit TRBD1. Germline V gives CDR1 SGHDT, CDR2 YYEEEE. The CDR3 is 14 residues long. With V trimmed by 3 bases and J by 6 bases, 3 bases remained unmatched.

In this sample, this clonotype turned up a few times. The CDR3 nucleotides read TGCGCCAGCAGCTTCGGGACCGTCCCCTACGAGCAGTACTTC. This sequence encodes CASSFGTVPYEQYF. J is TRBJ2-7 and V is TRBV5-1, with D perhaps given as TRBD1 or TRBD2 (5 bases each). Germline V lookup: CDR1 SGHRS, CDR2 YFSETQ. V was clipped by 2 bases and J by 2 bases, with 11 bases between them. This CDR3 comprises 14 residues.

This clonotype was seen more than once but under ten times. V usage is TRBV20-1 and J usage is TRBJ2-5, with D perhaps given as TRBD1 or TRBD2 (6 bases each). The CDR3 is 15 residues long. Germline loops: CDR1 DFQATT, CDR2 SNEGSKA (reference sequence). V lost 2 bases and J lost 3, with 16 bases in between. CDR3 DNA: TGCAGTGCTAGAAAGCCTTGGGGGGACAAAGAGACCCAGTACTTC. This codes for CSARKPWGDKETQYF.

Only a few counts were recorded for this clonotype. The genes are TRBV28 and TRBJ2-7, with unresolved D. Germline V CDR1 and CDR2: MDHEN, SYDVKM. With 3 bases removed from V and 4 bases from J, the gap between germline ends came to 19 bases. The CDR3 covers 16 residues. Written as DNA, the CDR3 is TGTGCCAGCAGTTTGACCCAAGGCTCCTTCGGGTACGAGCAGTACTTC. Protein product: CASSLTQGSFGYEQYF.

The gene calls are TRBV6-5 and TRBJ2-5; no clear D. The CDR3 is 18 amino acids. Germline V gene data show CDR1 as MNHEY and CDR2 as SVGAGI. V lost 4 bases to trimming and J lost 5 bases, with 26 bases between them. DNA for the CDR3: TGTGCCAGCAGTTCCGACCCATCCGTGGGCGATCCCCGGGAGACCCAGTACTTC. Protein sequence: CASSSDPSVGDPRETQYF.

The V and J genes are TRBV28 and TRBJ2-7, with D possibly being TRBD2 (6 bases). The CDR3 spans 15 residues. Germline CDR1 and CDR2: MDHEN and SYDVKM. Trimming stripped 2 bases from V and 2 bases from J, with 13 bases between. Here the CDR3 DNA reads TGTGCCAGCAGTTTAGAGGGACTGGGACCCTACGAGCAGTACTTC. This codes for CASSLEGLGPYEQYF.

The chain couples TRBV4-3 to TRBJ1-4; D not resolved. The CDR3 has 16 amino acids. Trimming shortened V by 0 bases and J by 9 bases, and 17 bases separated the two germline ends. CDR1 LGHNA and CDR2 YSLEER come from the germline V gene. The CDR3 DNA follows: TGCGCCAGCAGCCAAGAACGCCTAGGGCTAGGAAAAAAACTGTTTTTT. This translates into CASSQERLGLGKKLFF.

This clonotype was counted between two and nine times. The rearrangement links TRBV9 to TRBJ1-1; D remains unclear. The germline CDR1 and CDR2 sequences are SGDLS and YYNGEE. V was pared by 5 bases and J by 0 bases, with 11 bases between. There are 14 residues in the CDR3. The CDR3 loop reads CASRASGMNTEAFF. The DNA of the CDR3 is TGTGCCAGCAGGGCGTCGGGGATGAACACTGAAGCTTTCTTT.

The chain recombines TRBV3-1 with TRBJ2-1; either TRBD1 or TRBD2 may fit D (5 bases each). The ends were cut back, 0 bases at V and 6 bases at J, with 9 bases in the middle. In germline, CDR1 is LGHDT, CDR2 YNNKEL (reference sequence). CDR3 length: 14 amino acids. CDR3 coding DNA: TGTGCCAGCAGCCAAGAGGGGACGGGCAATGAGCAGTTCTTC. Translation: CASSQEGTGNEQFF.

The CDR3 loop reads CASTRTGEYGYTF. Here the CDR3 DNA reads TGTGCCAGCACTAGGACAGGGGAGTATGGCTACACCTTC. The rearrangement uses TRBV6-5 and TRBJ1-2; 9 nucleotides match TRBD1. The CDR3 totals 13 residues. The germline CDR1 and CDR2 sequences are MNHEY and SVGAGI. V lost 7 bases to trimming and J lost 5 bases; unmatched junction nucleotides: 5.

This clonotype has just a few counts. The chain combines TRBV29-1 with TRBJ1-1, with D possibly TRBD1 on 5 matching bases. This CDR3 is built from 13 residues. V lost 6 bases and J lost 4, with 15 bases in between. Germline loops: CDR1 SQVTM, CDR2 ANQGSEA. The DNA for the CDR3 is TGCAGCGTCGGGCCGTGGGGGGGCACTGAAGCTTTCTTT. Its translation: CSVGPWGGTEAFF.

This clonotype was seen a few times. The V call is TRBV6-5, the J call TRBJ1-1, with D uncertain. V lost 2 bases, J lost 1 base, and 8 bases lay in between. This CDR3 comprises 14 residues. CDR1 is MNHEY and CDR2 is SVGAGI in the germline V gene. CDR3 loop: CASSYGTPNTEAFF. The DNA for the CDR3 is TGTGCCAGCAGTTACGGCACTCCGAACACTGAAGCTTTCTTT.

This chain links TRBV12-3 or TRBV12-4 with TRBJ1-5; weak D call: TRBD1 (6 bases). V shed 4 bases and J shed 0 bases, with 16 bases lying between them. This CDR3 is built from 17 residues. The CDR3 bases are TGTGCCAGCAGTTCCACAGGGAGCCACATTAGCAATCAGCCCCAGCATTTT. This sequence encodes CASSSTGSHISNQPQHF.

This chain uses TRBV7-9 with TRBJ1-4; D not certain. Germline V CDR1 and CDR2: SEHNR, FQNEAQ (reference sequence). This CDR3 comprises 15 residues. V was trimmed by 2 bases and J by 0 bases, leaving 7 bases between them. CDR3 DNA sequence: TGTGCCAGCAGCTTACACGCAGCAACTAATGAAAAACTGTTTTTT. This translates into CASSLHAATNEKLFF.

This clonotype was found a few times. The chain combines TRBV4-3 with TRBJ2-1, with unresolved D. This CDR3 comprises 15 residues. Per the germline V gene, CDR1 is LGHNA and CDR2 is YSLEER. V dropped 0 bases and J dropped 8 bases, with 14 bases sitting between them. The CDR3 DNA sequence: TGCGCCAGCAGCCAAGATGGGTCCCCGCGTGATGAGCAGTTCTTC. Protein sequence: CASSQDGSPRDEQFF.

This chain links TRBV20-1 with TRBJ2-7, with D possibly being TRBD1 or TRBD2 (5 bases each). The germline CDR1 and CDR2 sequences are DFQATT and SNEGSKA (reference sequence). The CDR3 length is 14 residues. Trimming removed 6 bases at V and 2 bases at J, with 17 bases between. CDR3 in amino acids: CSATGTQDAYEQYF. CDR3 sequence (DNA): TGCAGTGCGACCGGGACCCAAGATGCCTACGAGCAGTACTTC.